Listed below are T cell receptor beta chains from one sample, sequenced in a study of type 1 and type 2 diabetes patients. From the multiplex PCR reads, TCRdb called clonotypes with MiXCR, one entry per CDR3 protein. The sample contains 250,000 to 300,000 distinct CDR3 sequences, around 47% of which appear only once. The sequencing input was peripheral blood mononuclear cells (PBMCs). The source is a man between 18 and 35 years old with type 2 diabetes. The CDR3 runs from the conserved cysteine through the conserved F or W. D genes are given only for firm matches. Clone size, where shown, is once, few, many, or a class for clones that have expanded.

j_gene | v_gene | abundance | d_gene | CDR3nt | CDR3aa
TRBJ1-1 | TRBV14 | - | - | TGCGCCAGCAGTGGAATGCGGGGTGGCACTGAAGCTTTCTTT | CASSGMRGGTEAFF
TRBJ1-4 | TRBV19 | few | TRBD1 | TGTGCCAGTACCGGGACAGAAGTCGCCCAACTGTTTTTT | CASTGTEVAQLFF
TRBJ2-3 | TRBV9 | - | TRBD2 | TGTGCCAGCAGCGCTCGACCAAGCGAGTGGGGGGGGAGCACAGATACGCAGTATTTT | CASSARPSEWGGSTDTQYF
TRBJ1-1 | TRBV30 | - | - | TGTGCCTGGAGTGTTGGGGTACCGATGAACACTGAAGCTTTCTTT | CAWSVGVPMNTEAFF
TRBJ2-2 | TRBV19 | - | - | TGTGCCAGTAGTAGTTGGGGAGACACCGGGGAGCTGTTTTTT | CASSSWGDTGELFF
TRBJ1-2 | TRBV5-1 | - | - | TGCGCCAGCAGCTTGGGGGGCTCGGGTCCCTATGGCTACACCTTC | CASSLGGSGPYGYTF
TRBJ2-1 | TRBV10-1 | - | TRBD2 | TGCGCCAGCAGCTTGGGACTAGCCGTAACTGAGCAGTTCTTC | CASSLGLAVTEQFF
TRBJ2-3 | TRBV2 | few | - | TGTGCCAGCAGTGCGGAGGCAGATACGCAGTATTTT | CASSAEADTQYF
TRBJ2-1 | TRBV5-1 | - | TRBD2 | TGCGCCAGCAGCTCCCCGGCCGAACAGCAACCGGGACTAGCGGGAGCGGGTGAGCAGTTCTTC | CASSSPAEQQPGLAGAGEQFF
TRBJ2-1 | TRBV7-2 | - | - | TGTGCCAGCAGCTTAGGCACGGGCCTTGAGAAGTTCTTC | CASSLGTGLEKFF
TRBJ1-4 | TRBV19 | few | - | TGTGCCAGTAGGACGGGTGAAAAACTGTTTTTT | CASRTGEKLFF
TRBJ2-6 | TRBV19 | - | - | TGTGCCAGCCAGAACTCTGGGGCCAACGTCCTGACTTTC | CASQNSGANVLTF
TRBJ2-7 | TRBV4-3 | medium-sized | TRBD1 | TGCGCCAGCAGCCATAGGACAGGCCGCGAGCAGTACTTC | CASSHRTGREQYF
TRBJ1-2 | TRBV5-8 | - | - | TGTGCCCGCAGCTTGGACGGCGGAGCTAACTATGGCTACACCTTC | CARSLDGGANYGYTF
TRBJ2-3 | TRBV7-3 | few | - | TGTGCCAGCAGCTTGGGCACCTCCTCCTCCTCTACGCAGTATTTT | CASSLGTSSSSTQYF
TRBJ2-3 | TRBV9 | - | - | TGTGCCAGCAGCGTAGCCCCCACCGGATCCGGTACAGATACGCAGTATTTT | CASSVAPTGSGTDTQYF
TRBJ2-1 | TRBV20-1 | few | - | TGCAGTGCTAGAGATTCCACAGGGTCCTACAATGAGCAGTTCTTC | CSARDSTGSYNEQFF
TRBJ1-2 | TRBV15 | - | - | TGTGCCACCAGCAGAGTTCGGGCAGGGAGGCACTATGGCTACACCTTC | CATSRVRAGRHYGYTF
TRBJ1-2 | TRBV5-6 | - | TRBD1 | TGTGCCAGCAGCTTGAGCCTTGTCGGGCAGGGGGTTAGTGGCTACACCTTC | CASSLSLVGQGVSGYTF
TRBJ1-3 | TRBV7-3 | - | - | TGTGCCAGCAGCTTAGGCGGGGGCCAAGGAAACACCATATATTTT | CASSLGGGQGNTIYF
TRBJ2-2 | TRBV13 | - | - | TGTGCCAGCAGCGGATTCCCGGGACAAGTGAACACCGGGGAGCTGTTTTTT | CASSGFPGQVNTGELFF
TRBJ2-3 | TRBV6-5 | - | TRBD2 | TGTGCCACCGGACTAGACGAAGATACGCAGTATTTT | CATGLDEDTQYF
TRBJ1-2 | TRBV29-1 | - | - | TGCAGCGTTGATCCGCAGGTTCGTAACTATGGCTACACCTTC | CSVDPQVRNYGYTF
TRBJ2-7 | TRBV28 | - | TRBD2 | TGTGCCATAGCGGGAGGGCAGTCCTACGAGCAGTACTTC | CAIAGGQSYEQYF
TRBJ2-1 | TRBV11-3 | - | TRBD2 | TGTGCCAGCAGCTCATCAGGACTAGTAAGCAATGAGCAGTTCTTC | CASSSSGLVSNEQFF
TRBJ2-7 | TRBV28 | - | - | TGTGCCAGCAGTTTAAGTGTGGGGGCTACTTTCCGGTTCCTATACGAGCAGTACTTC | CASSLSVGATFRFLYEQYF
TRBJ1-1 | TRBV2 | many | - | TGTGCCAGCAGTGAGTCCAGGGAGGGGCGTTACACTGAAGCTTTCTTT | CASSESREGRYTEAFF
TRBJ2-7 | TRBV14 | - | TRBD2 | TGTGCCAGCAGCCCCTCTGTAGCGGGAGACCGGTCCTACGAGCAGTACTTC | CASSPSVAGDRSYEQYF
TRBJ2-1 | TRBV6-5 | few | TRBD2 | TGTGCCAGCAGTTACATAGCGGGCGCCAATGAGCAGTTCTTC | CASSYIAGANEQFF
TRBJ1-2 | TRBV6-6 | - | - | TGTGCCAGCAGCCCCAGAAGGGTAGGGGCCAACTATGGCTACACCTTC | CASSPRRVGANYGYTF
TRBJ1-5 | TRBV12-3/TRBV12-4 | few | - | TGTGCCAGCTCCGTCGGAAGCAATCAGCCCCAGCATTTT | CASSVGSNQPQHF
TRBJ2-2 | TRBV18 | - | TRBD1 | TGTGCCAGCTCACCATTATCCGGGACAGCTTACATAGGGGAGCTGTTTTTT | CASSPLSGTAYIGELFF
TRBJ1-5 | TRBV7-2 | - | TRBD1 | TGTGCCAGCAGGGAGTCTACAGGGGGCAGCAATCAGCCCCAGCATTTT | CASRESTGGSNQPQHF
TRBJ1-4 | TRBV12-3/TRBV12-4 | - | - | TGTGCCAGCAGCCTCGAAGCAACTAATGAAAAACTGTTTTTT | CASSLEATNEKLFF
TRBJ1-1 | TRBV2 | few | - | TGTGCCAGCAGTGAGTTCCCGGCGGACACTGAAGCTTTCTTT | CASSEFPADTEAFF
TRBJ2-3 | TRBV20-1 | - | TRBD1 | TGCAGTGCTAGAACAGGGGGATTTAGCACAGATACGCAGTATTTT | CSARTGGFSTDTQYF
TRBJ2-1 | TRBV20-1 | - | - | TGCAGTGCTGAACTGGGAGAACTGAATGAGCAGTTCTTC | CSAELGELNEQFF
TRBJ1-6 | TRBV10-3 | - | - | TGTGCCAGCAACTTACCGACTATGTCAATAATTCCCCTCCACTTT | CASNLPTMSIIPLHF
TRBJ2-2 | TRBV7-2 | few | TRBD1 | TGTGCCAGCAGCTTAGCAGGGCAGGGGGTTCGGACCGGGGAGCTGTTTTTT | CASSLAGQGVRTGELFF
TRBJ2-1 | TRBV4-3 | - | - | TGCGCCAGCAGCCCCTCTGTAGGCACGAGCTCCTACAATGAGCAGTTCTTC | CASSPSVGTSSYNEQFF
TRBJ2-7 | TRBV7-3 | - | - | TGTGCCAGCAGCTTACCGGACAGCCCTTACGAGCAGTACTTC | CASSLPDSPYEQYF
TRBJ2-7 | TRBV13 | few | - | TGTGCCAGCAGCTTACATGAGGCCGTCTACGAGCAGTACTTC | CASSLHEAVYEQYF
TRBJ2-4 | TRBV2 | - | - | TGTGCCACCGGGGCGGGGGCGCCCAAAAACATTCAGTACTTC | CATGAGAPKNIQYF
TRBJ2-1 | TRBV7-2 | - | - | TGTGCCAGCAGCCTCGGGGACGGTGCCTACAATGAGCAGTTCTTC | CASSLGDGAYNEQFF